This entry describes one T cell receptor beta chain. Its target is not known. The sample is drawn from a study of T cell repertoires in cytomegalovirus infection. Study-level points and caveats: Individuals carrying CMV plus the relevant HLA were identified by cumulative frequency of public TCR beta families.

TCRdb recomputed calls from the reads with MiXCR, one row per CDR3 protein. The sample includes some 940,000 distinct CDR3 sequences, roughly 30% of them seen just once. Sequenced material: cultured CD8+ T cells from PBMCs, taken from culture after CMV antigen stimulation. This TCR was recovered from a human donor in good health (CMV status not recorded). Some clones in this sample may be carry-over from other donors' samples.

CDR3 in amino acids: CSARDPDSQNQPQHF. CDR3 DNA sequence: TGCAGTGCTAGAGATCCTGACTCACAGAATCAGCCCCAGCATTTT. The chain couples TRBV20-1 to TRBJ1-5, with D unresolved. The CDR3 covers 15 residues. Germline assignment: CDR1 DFQATT and CDR2 SNEGSKA (reference sequence). Trimming removed 0 bases from V and 4 bases from J, with 13 bases in between.